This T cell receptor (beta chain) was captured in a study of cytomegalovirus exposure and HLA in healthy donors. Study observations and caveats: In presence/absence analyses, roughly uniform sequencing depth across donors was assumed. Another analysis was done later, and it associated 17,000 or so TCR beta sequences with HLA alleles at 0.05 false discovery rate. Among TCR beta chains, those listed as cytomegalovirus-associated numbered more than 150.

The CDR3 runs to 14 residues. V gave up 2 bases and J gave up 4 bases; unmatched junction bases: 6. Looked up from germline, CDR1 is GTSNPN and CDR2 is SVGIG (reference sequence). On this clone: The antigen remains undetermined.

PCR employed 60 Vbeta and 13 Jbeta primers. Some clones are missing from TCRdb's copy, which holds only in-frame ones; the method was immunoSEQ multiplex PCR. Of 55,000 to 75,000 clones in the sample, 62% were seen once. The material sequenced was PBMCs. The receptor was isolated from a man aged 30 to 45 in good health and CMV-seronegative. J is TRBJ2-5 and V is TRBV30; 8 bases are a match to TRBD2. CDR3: CAWSRGGEVETQYF. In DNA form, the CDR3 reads TGTGCCTGGAGTCGGGGGGGCGAAGTAGAGACCCAGTACTTC.